This T cell receptor (beta chain) was captured in a study of cytomegalovirus exposure and HLA in healthy donors. Overall study findings and caveats: Per a prior analysis, the majority of TCR beta V segments were productive roughly 90% or roughly 30% of the time. An ancestry cluster, one associated with Asian ancestry, reportedly showed fewer N-insertions than the 666-donor mean in a later analysis. A later analysis linked a missense variant in DCLRE1C to the trimming of TCR beta V and J genes. In all likelihood, a cluster of highly shared sequence variants was a sequencing artifact.

The CDR3 spans 14 residues. J gave up 6 bases and V 3 bases, and 6 bases lay outside the gene matches. CDR1 is MNHEY, CDR2 SMNVEV, per germline (reference sequence). The PCR employed 60 Vbeta primers together with 13 Jbeta primers. Clones were read by immunoSEQ multiplex PCR, and TCRdb kept only the in-frame ones, dropping some. The data show around 110,000 clones, roughly two thirds seen once. Concerning this clone itself: Its antigen is not identified.

The sequenced material came from PBMCs. V gene TRBV27 combines with J gene TRBJ2-7, with 9 bases lining up with TRBD1. This clonotype originated in a female donor in good health and CMV-seronegative. As DNA, the CDR3 is TGTGCCAGCAGTTTCGGACAGGGGCCTGGCGAGCAGTACTTC. Amino acid sequence: CASSFGQGPGEQYF.